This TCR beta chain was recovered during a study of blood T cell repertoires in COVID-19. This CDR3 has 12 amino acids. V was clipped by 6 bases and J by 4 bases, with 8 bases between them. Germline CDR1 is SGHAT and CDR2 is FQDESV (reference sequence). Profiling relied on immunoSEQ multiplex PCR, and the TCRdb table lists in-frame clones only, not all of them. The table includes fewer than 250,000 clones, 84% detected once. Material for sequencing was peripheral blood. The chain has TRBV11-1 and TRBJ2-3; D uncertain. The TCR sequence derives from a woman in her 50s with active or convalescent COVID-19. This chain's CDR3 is CASSHYSDTQYF. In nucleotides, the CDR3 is TGTGCCAGCAGTCACTACTCAGATACGCAGTATTTT.